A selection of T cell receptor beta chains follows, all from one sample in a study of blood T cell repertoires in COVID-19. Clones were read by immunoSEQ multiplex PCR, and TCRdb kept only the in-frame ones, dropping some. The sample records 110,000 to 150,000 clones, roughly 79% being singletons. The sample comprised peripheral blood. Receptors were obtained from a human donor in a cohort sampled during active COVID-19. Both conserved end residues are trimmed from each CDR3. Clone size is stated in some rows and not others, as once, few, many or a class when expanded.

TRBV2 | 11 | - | ASSEGWGQISF
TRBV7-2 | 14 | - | ASTISSGSGHNEQF
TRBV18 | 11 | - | ASSPTDYYEQY
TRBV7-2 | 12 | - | ASRDRAYNSPLH
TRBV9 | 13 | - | ASSTWTGFGNTIY
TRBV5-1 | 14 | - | ASSLDPSGPGNTIY
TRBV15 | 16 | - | ATSRDRGVGGPGDTQY
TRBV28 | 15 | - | ASSSSWVGGRSDTQY
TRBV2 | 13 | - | ASSRDWGPYNEQF
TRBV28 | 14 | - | ASRTTGTGGAETQY
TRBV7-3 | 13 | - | ASRSGSSNTGELF
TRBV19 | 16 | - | ASSPSGTVSVATEGYT
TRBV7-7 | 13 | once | ASSTGLAGGVEQF
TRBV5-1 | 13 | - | ASSQTSGEYNEQF
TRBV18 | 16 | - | ASSPLSPGQGSTGELF
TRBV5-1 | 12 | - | ASSPYRAQETQY
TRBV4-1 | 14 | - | ASSQVRAGIYNEQF
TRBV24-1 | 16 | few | ATSVLARQACSGNTIY
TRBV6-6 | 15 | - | ASSRIAGSPYTGELF
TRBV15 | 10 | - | ATSNRGWEQY
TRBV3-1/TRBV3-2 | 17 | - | ASSQGGSRGYSGANVLT
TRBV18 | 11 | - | ASSPPGAHEQY
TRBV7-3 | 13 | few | ASSLTGAGANVLT
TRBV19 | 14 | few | ASSRESGSLNTEAF
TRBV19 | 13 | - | ASSKGLAAYYEQY
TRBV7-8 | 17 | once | ASSLRGPLLAGDYNEQF
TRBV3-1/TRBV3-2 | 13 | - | ASSNSRAGANVLT
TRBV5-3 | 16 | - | ARSRTSGRAENSYEQY
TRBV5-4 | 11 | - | ATQGSTNEKLF
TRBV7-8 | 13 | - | ASSLAGGGFYEQY
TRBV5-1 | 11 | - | ASSFLEGREQY
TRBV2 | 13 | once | ASSEYRGPNQPQH
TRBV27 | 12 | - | ARPGEDYNSPLH
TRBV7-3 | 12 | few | ASSHGTSNNEQF
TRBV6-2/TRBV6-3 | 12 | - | ASSYSGQHSPLH
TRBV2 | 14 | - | ASRPGQGAINEKLF
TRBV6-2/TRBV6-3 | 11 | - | ASSRPPEYEQY